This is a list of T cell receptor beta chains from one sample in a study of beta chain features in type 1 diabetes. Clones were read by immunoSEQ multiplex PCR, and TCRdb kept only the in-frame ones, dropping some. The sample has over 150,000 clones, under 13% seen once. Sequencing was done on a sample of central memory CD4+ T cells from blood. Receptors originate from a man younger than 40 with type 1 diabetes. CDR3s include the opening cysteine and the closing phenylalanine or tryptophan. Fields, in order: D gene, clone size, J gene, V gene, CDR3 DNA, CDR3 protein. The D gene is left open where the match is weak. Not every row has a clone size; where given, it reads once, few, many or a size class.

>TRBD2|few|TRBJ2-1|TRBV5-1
TGCGCCAGCAGCTTGGCAGTAGCGGGAGTCAATGAGCAGTTCTTC
CASSLAVAGVNEQFF
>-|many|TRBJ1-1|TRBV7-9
TGTGCCAGCAGTCGTAGTGAGCTTGAAGCTTTCTTT
CASSRSELEAFF
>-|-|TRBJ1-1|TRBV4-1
TGCGCCAGCAGCCAAGTAGGGGTTGGCACTGAAGCTTTCTTT
CASSQVGVGTEAFF
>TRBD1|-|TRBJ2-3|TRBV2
TGTGCCAGCTTGTGGGACAGGGGGAGGTTAGTGGATACGCAGTATTTT
CASLWDRGRLVDTQYF
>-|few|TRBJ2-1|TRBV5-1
TGCGCCAGCAGCCCCCCGGGGGTCCATGAGCAGTTCTTC
CASSPPGVHEQFF
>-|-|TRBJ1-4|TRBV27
TGTGCCAGCAGTTTATCGAGAGAGGAAAAACTGTTTTTT
CASSLSREEKLFF
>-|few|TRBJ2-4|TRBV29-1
TGCAGCGTTGACACGGTAGCCAAAAACATTCAGTACTTC
CSVDTVAKNIQYF
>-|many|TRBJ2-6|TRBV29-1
TGCAGCGTTGCGGGGAACTCTGGGGCCAACGTCCTGACTTTC
CSVAGNSGANVLTF
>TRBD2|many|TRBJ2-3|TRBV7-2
TGTGCCAGCAGGAAAAAGCGGGAAGGCACAGATACGCAGTATTTT
CASRKKREGTDTQYF
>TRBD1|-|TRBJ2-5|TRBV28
TGTGCCAGCACCGACAGGGTGGTAGCAGAGACCCAGTACTTC
CASTDRVVAETQYF
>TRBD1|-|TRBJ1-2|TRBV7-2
TGTGCCAGCAGCCCGGACAGGGGGTATCTCGGCTACACCTTC
CASSPDRGYLGYTF
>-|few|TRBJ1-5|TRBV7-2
TGTGCCAGCAGCGGACACCGAAATCAGCCCCAGCATTTT
CASSGHRNQPQHF
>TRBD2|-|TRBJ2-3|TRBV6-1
TGTGCCAGCCGGGGGGGTACGTACACAGATACGCAGTATTTT
CASRGGTYTDTQYF